What follows are 17 T cell receptor beta chains derived from one specimen sequenced in a study of spatial heterogeneity in lung cancer. TCRdb independently ran MiXCR on the 5' RACE reads; one entry per CDR3 protein. This table holds fewer than 50,000 distinct CDR3 sequences, over 9.5% found once. Regarding time point: blood at routine non-recurrence follow-up after resection. The sample was PBMCs, taken at follow-up. The receptors come from a female donor with early-stage non-small cell lung cancer.

J is TRBJ1-1 and V is TRBV28; D gene unclear. The V and J ends lost 4 bases and 4 bases respectively, with 10 bases between them. The CDR3 sequence is 13 residues long. Germline-derived CDR1 and CDR2 are MDHEN and SYDVKM. The chain's CDR3 is CASSSSSATEAFF. The CDR3 nucleotides are TGTGCCAGCAGTTCGTCATCGGCCACTGAAGCTTTCTTT.

Comment on this clonotype: A much larger clonotype is one base distant, so this may be a read error. The CDR3 coding sequence is TGTGTCAGCAGTGACGGGACTAGCGGGGGGGATGAGCAGTTCTTC. Its translation is CVSSDGTSGGDEQFF. The chain couples TRBV6-4 to TRBJ2-1; 16 positions agree with TRBD2. This CDR3 region has 15 residues. Germline V lookup: CDR1 MRHNA, CDR2 SNTAGT.

This sequence joins TRBV2 and TRBJ2-7, with 8 positions matching TRBD1. Germline V gives CDR1 SNHLY, CDR2 FYNNEI. V dropped 7 bases and J dropped 3; count of bases not matched to a gene: 8. The CDR3 is 14 amino acids. The CDR3 nucleotides read TGTGCCAGCATCGGACAGGGTATCAACTACGAGCAGTACTTC. Its protein is CASIGQGINYEQYF. Using reference TRBV2 and TRBJ2-7 for the parts outside the CDR3, the full variable domain is EPEVTQTPSHQVTQMGQEVILRCVPISNHLYFYWYRQILGQKVEFLVSFYNNEISEKSEIFDDQFSVERPDGSNFTLKIRSTKLEDSAMYFCASIGQGINYEQYFGPGTRLTVT.

This clonotype was recorded many times. V is TRBV14 and J is TRBJ2-5; a weak D match, TRBD2 (6 bases). This CDR3 is built from 15 residues. Germline lookup yields CDR1 SGHDN and CDR2 FVKESK. Between the trimmed V and J ends, which lost 4 bases and 5 bases, there was a span of 17 bases. The CDR3 here is CASSRPGLRVETQYF. CDR3 bases: TGTGCCAGCAGCCGACCGGGACTCAGGGTGGAGACCCAGTACTTC.

This rearrangement joins TRBV19 to TRBJ1-1; 7 bases are shared with TRBD1. Trimming at V came to 5 bases and at J to 7 bases, leaving 4 bases not matched to a gene. The CDR3 totals 12 residues. Germline CDR1 and CDR2: LNHDA and SQIVND (reference sequence). The CDR3 nucleotides read TGTGCCAGTAGTTTTCGACAGGGTGAAGCTTTCTTT. It yields the protein CASSFRQGEAFF.

This clonotype was recorded a few times. The chain uses TRBV5-1 and TRBJ2-5; 9 bases agree with TRBD2. The CDR3 extends over 16 amino acids. J was trimmed by 2 bases and V by 0 bases; bases with no gene match: 5. Germline V gene sequence: CDR1 SGHRS, CDR2 YFSETQ. The CDR3 DNA reads as TGCGCCAGCAGCTTGGGAACAGCGGGGGGTCAAGAGACCCAGTACTTC. It translates to CASSLGTAGGQETQYF.

There are a few counts of this clonotype. The J gene is TRBJ2-1, the V gene TRBV7-2; D is unclear. Trimming removed 1 base from V and 1 base from J, with 11 bases in between. CDR1 is SGHTA and CDR2 is FQGNSA in the germline V gene. This CDR3 has 16 residues. The CDR3 nucleotides read TGTGCCAGCAGCTTAGGGTCGGTAGTATCCTACAATGAGCAGTTCTTC. Translation gives CASSLGSVVSYNEQFF.

There are many counts of this clonotype. This chain connects TRBV20-1 to TRBJ1-2; 8 nucleotides match TRBD1. With V trimmed by 3 bases and J by 4 bases, 7 bases remained unmatched. The CDR3 loop spans 14 amino acids. Germline V lookup: CDR1 DFQATT, CDR2 SNEGSKA (reference sequence). DNA for the CDR3: TGCAGTGCTAGTCGGACAGGGCTCATCTATGGCTACACCTTC. Translated: CSASRTGLIYGYTF.

This clonotype came up a few times. The chain joins TRBV28 to TRBJ2-7, with TRBD2 matching 9 bases. This CDR3 has 16 residues. J gave up 0 bases and V 2 bases, and 5 bases lay outside the gene matches. Germline-derived CDR1 and CDR2 are MDHEN and SYDVKM. In DNA, the CDR3 is TGTGCCAGCAGTTTACCTCTAGCGGGAAGCTCCTACGAGCAGTACTTC. This gives the protein CASSLPLAGSSYEQYF.

This clonotype was seen repeatedly, ten times or more. The J gene is TRBJ2-7, the V gene TRBV4-2; 9 bases agree with TRBD2. The CDR3 is 15 residues long. J gave up 2 bases and V 0 bases, and 2 bases lay outside the gene matches. Germline V gene lookup returns CDR1 LGHNA and CDR2 YNFKEQ. This chain's CDR3 is CASSQDAGGTYEQYF. The CDR3 DNA reads TGTGCCAGCAGCCAAGATGCGGGGGGGACCTACGAGCAGTACTTC.

This clonotype was found many times. The chain links TRBV28 to TRBJ1-5; weak D call: TRBD1 (5 bases). The CDR3 is made up of 15 amino acids. Germline V gene data show CDR1 as MDHEN and CDR2 as SYDVKM. V was shortened by 3 bases and J by 4 bases, with 13 bases between the two germline ends. CDR3 coding DNA: TGTGCCAGCAGTTTGGTGGGGCGCGGGAATCAGCCCCAGCATTTT. Protein sequence: CASSLVGRGNQPQHF. The full variable domain, completed using reference TRBV28 and TRBJ1-5, is DVKVTQSSRYLVKRTGEKVFLECVQDMDHENMFWYRQDPGLGLRLIYFSYDVKMKEKGDIPEGYSVSREKKERFSLILESASTNQTSMYLCASSLVGRGNQPQHFGDGTRLSIL.

This clonotype was detected a few times. This chain links TRBV19 with TRBJ2-2; D is tentatively TRBD1 or TRBD2 (5 bases each). The germline V gene has CDR1 LNHDA and CDR2 SQIVND (reference sequence). Trimming removed 5 bases at V and 4 bases at J, with 14 bases between. The CDR3 contains 15 residues. Here the CDR3 reads CASSGGWGFTGELFF. CDR3 nucleotide sequence: TGTGCCAGTAGTGGCGGGTGGGGCTTCACCGGGGAGCTGTTTTTT.

By sample share, this clonotype is medium-sized. The chain recombines TRBV5-1 with TRBJ1-1; 8 bases line up with TRBD1. Germline V gene sequence: CDR1 SGHRS, CDR2 YFSETQ. Unmatched junction bases numbered 3, after V lost 0 bases and J lost 8 bases. The CDR3 length is 13 residues. The CDR3 reads CASSLAPGGEAFF. In nucleotides, the CDR3 is TGCGCCAGCAGCTTGGCTCCAGGGGGCGAAGCTTTCTTT.

This chain connects TRBV27 to TRBJ1-5, with D possibly being TRBD1 (6 bases). Germline-derived CDR1 and CDR2 are MNHEY and SMNVEV (reference sequence). Trimming stripped 5 bases from V and 1 base from J, with 12 bases between. There are 15 residues in the CDR3. CDR3 coding DNA: TGTGCCAGCAGTAGGGGGGCGCAAAGCAATCAGCCCCAGCATTTT. Its protein product is CASSRGAQSNQPQHF.

The chain couples TRBV19 to TRBJ1-6, with D perhaps TRBD1 (6 bases). This CDR3 comprises 14 residues. The V end was cut by 3 bases, the J end by 11 bases, with 14 bases between. In germline, CDR1 is LNHDA, CDR2 SQIVND (reference sequence). CDR3 DNA: TGTGCCAGTAGTATCCGGACAGTTGGTACACCCCTCCACTTT. This encodes CASSIRTVGTPLHF.

This clonotype was counted at least ten times. The rearrangement links TRBV11-2 to TRBJ2-7; 7 bases are shared with TRBD2. Looked up from germline, CDR1 is SGHAT and CDR2 is FQNNGV. J gave up 4 bases and V 7 bases, and 10 bases lay outside the gene matches. The CDR3 extends over 14 amino acids. The CDR3 here is CASNPSGSPYEQYF. The CDR3 coding sequence is TGTGCCAGCAACCCTAGCGGCAGCCCTTACGAGCAGTACTTC.

This clonotype has more than one count but fewer than ten. With a much larger clone just one base away, this may be a read error. The chain joins TRBV7-9 to TRBJ2-7; no clear D. CDR3 length: 15 amino acids. Looked up from germline, CDR1 is SEHNR and CDR2 is FQNEAQ (reference sequence). The CDR3 DNA reads TGTGTCAGCAGCCGGAACCCCCCCGGCTCCTACGAGCAGTACTTC. Translated, it gives CVSSRNPPGSYEQYF.